The rows below give T cell receptor beta chains drawn from one sample of a study of cytomegalovirus exposure and HLA in healthy donors. Profiling relied on immunoSEQ multiplex PCR, and the TCRdb table lists in-frame clones only, not all of them. The repertoire holds 200,000 to 250,000 clones, 82% seen once, with 5.4% in the top ten. Sample: PBMCs. The receptors here all came from a middle-aged woman in good health and CMV-seropositive. CDR3s include the opening cysteine and the closing phenylalanine or tryptophan. Not all rows give a size; the values are once, few, many and, for expanded clones, a class.

clone size	J gene	CDR3 length	V gene	CDR3 protein
few	TRBJ2-7	16	TRBV7-3	CASSLNGAGASSEQYF
.	TRBJ2-1	14	TRBV6-5	CASRLAGPYNEQFF
few	TRBJ2-3	14	TRBV7-2	CASSLGAGADTQYF
.	TRBJ1-5	15	TRBV6-1	CASSPETYSNQPQHF
.	TRBJ1-5	13	TRBV19	CASSRTVDQPQHF
.	TRBJ1-4	16	TRBV5-1	CASSLVPGQVNEKLFF
.	TRBJ1-1	14	TRBV7-2	CASSLGQRGTEAFF
.	TRBJ1-5	15	TRBV7-2	CASSFDRAGNQPQHF
.	TRBJ1-1	15	TRBV15	CATSWAQGANTEAFF
.	TRBJ1-5	15	TRBV9	CASSVAGDTNQPQHF
.	TRBJ1-1	13	TRBV2	CASPTRGSTEAFF
.	TRBJ2-1	16	TRBV21-1	CASSKGSAGGINEQFF
once	TRBJ1-3	15	TRBV6-6	CASSYPGQQGNTIYF
.	TRBJ1-6	17	TRBV4-2	CASSQTGGPSYNSPLHF
.	TRBJ2-6	18	TRBV18	CASSPPGAGGSGANVLTF
.	TRBJ2-7	14	TRBV5-4	CASSLATTGGEQYF
.	TRBJ2-7	15	TRBV19	CASSIFPGNSYEQYF
.	TRBJ2-3	13	TRBV29-1	CSVPGEGTDTQYF
.	TRBJ1-4	15	TRBV6-1	CASSEYPGSNEKLFF
.	TRBJ2-3	15	TRBV30	CAWGFRQGLTDTQYF
.	TRBJ2-5	14	TRBV5-1	CASSFQGAGETQYF
.	TRBJ1-4	15	TRBV5-1	CASSLRNSPNEKLFF
.	TRBJ1-1	16	TRBV5-4	CASSLTGVYMNTEAFF
.	TRBJ1-1	15	TRBV4-1	CASSLHDRGATEAFF
.	TRBJ1-6	15	TRBV7-3	CASSLTAGNNSPLHF
.	TRBJ2-2	17	TRBV5-5	CASSLAGSAIYTGELFF
.	TRBJ1-6	14	TRBV6-5	CASSGSVTDSPLHF
.	TRBJ2-2	17	TRBV2	CASMGDVAGVNTGELFF
.	TRBJ2-1	15	TRBV18	CASSPTRDRTVEQFF
.	TRBJ1-1	13	TRBV5-5	CASSFEGRIEAFF
few	TRBJ2-3	15	TRBV30	CAWTLGGGVTDTQYF
.	TRBJ1-1	15	TRBV27	CASSFPSLGVTEAFF
.	TRBJ1-2	17	TRBV7-2	CASSSRFRDRGFYGYTF
few	TRBJ1-1	14	TRBV15	CATSRDRAYTEAFF
few	TRBJ2-5	15	TRBV7-2	CASSLVGAQQETQYF
.	TRBJ1-4	15	TRBV6-1	CASYNRGRNNEKLFF
.	TRBJ2-1	16	TRBV2	CASSAIRLAGNNEQFF
.	TRBJ2-1	18	TRBV10-1	CASSYYWDYNDCWDEQFF
.	TRBJ1-1	13	TRBV5-1	CASSSDRVAEAFF
.	TRBJ2-5	14	TRBV4-3	CASSHSGGRETQYF
.	TRBJ2-1	15	TRBV5-1	CASSFGDRAPNEQFF
.	TRBJ2-7	13	TRBV18	CASSPSGSYEQYF
.	TRBJ2-3	15	TRBV30	CASSSAGGAGSTQYF
.	TRBJ1-4	14	TRBV15	CATSRRTGGEKLFF
once	TRBJ1-2	15	TRBV6-4	CASSEQISGNYGYTF
few	TRBJ2-7	14	TRBV19	CASSTATGGYEQYF
.	TRBJ2-7	15	TRBV5-1	CASSLAWDLSYEQYF
.	TRBJ2-1	13	TRBV10-1	CASSRDSYNEQFF
.	TRBJ1-1	12	TRBV7-9	CSSSYRGAEAFF
few	TRBJ2-1	18	TRBV5-1	CASTYGTLGGGAYNEQFF
.	TRBJ2-7	16	TRBV27	CASSSGTSGTFYEQYF
.	TRBJ2-3	14	TRBV19	CASSIGNSRGTQYF
once	TRBJ2-2	15	TRBV5-5	CASSLAGRDTGELFF
.	TRBJ2-7	17	TRBV7-2	CASSPQSLAGGVDEQYF
.	TRBJ1-1	14	TRBV5-1	CASSLATGRTEAFF